This T cell receptor beta chain was profiled in a study of metastatic and nonmetastatic thyroid tumors. Study information: For malignant and benign thyroid patients, tumor or nodule tissue and blood were the sources whose repertoires were compared.

This clone rates as medium-sized. The antigen is not known. In the authors' workflow: Differences in CDR3 between clinicopathological groups were drawn on to build a classifier intended to discriminate distant-metastatic papillary thyroid cancer patients. TCRdb used MiXCR to call clones anew from the PCR reads. Here the V and J calls rest on TCRdb's processing, not on the authors' analysis. The sample carries 26,000 or so clones, over 15% recorded once. There are 12 residues in the CDR3. V was trimmed by 5 bases and J by 6 bases, leaving 11 bases between them. In germline, CDR1 is MNHNS, CDR2 SASEGT. Study outcomes and limitations: Compared with benign nodules, malignant thyroid tumors were reported to have significantly higher TCR beta diversity in both blood and tumor.

Every patient underwent thyroid surgery untreated. The rearrangement links TRBV6-1 to TRBJ2-7; D is unresolved. Material: blood. This clonotype was sampled from a male donor with papillary thyroid cancer or a benign thyroid nodule (not recorded which). Some clones in this sample may be carry-over from other donors' samples. The CDR3 region has the DNA TGTGCCAGCAGTACCGACTTGGGCGAGCAGTACTTC. The encoded protein is CASSTDLGEQYF.